The 18 T cell receptor beta chains below were found in one sample sequenced in a study of PD-1 blockade in classical Hodgkin lymphoma. Relapse was seen in all patients after autologous stem cell transplantation, and brentuximab vedotin exposure was variable. Using immunoSEQ multiplex PCR, the repertoire was profiled, and TCRdb retains in-frame clones only, with some absent. The table shows about 27,000 clones, with 78% occurring only once. Sequencing used peripheral blood mononuclear cells (PBMCs), obtained before the second cycle of nivolumab. These TCRs come from a human donor with classical Hodgkin lymphoma.

The CDR3 region has the DNA TGTGCCAGCAGACCGGGACAGGACTACGAGCAGTACTTC. Its translation: CASRPGQDYEQYF. The rearrangement uses TRBV6-1 and TRBJ2-7; TRBD1 agrees at 8 bases. The CDR3 covers 13 residues. CDR1 and CDR2 from the germline V gene are MNHNS and SASEGT. Trimming cost V 6 bases and J 3 bases; bases outside gene matches: 4.

The chain is built from TRBV19 and TRBJ2-1; 10 nucleotides agree with TRBD2. The CDR3 sequence is 14 residues long. Germline trimming cut 1 base from V and 14 bases from J; bases unmatched to any gene: 8. The germline CDR1 and CDR2 sequences are LNHDA and SQIVND (reference sequence). Written as DNA, the CDR3 is TGTGCCAGTAGTATAGTGCCTAGCGGGGGCCGAGAGTTCTTC. It encodes CASSIVPSGGREFF.

This rearrangement joins TRBV29-1 to TRBJ1-1, with 10 bases fitting TRBD1. Germline CDR1 SQVTM, CDR2 ANQGSEA. With 7 bases clipped from V and 5 bases from J, the junction kept 7 bases outside the gene matches. The CDR3 sequence is 13 residues long. The CDR3 is CSASDRGGTEAFF. The CDR3 DNA follows: TGCAGCGCCTCGGACAGGGGGGGTACTGAAGCTTTCTTT.

The genes are TRBV10-3 and TRBJ1-6; 7 positions agree with TRBD1. CDR3 size: 13 residues. Germline values: CDR1 ENHRY, CDR2 SYGVKD. J lost 7 bases, V lost 6 bases, and 3 bases had no gene match. CDR3 nucleotides: TGTGCCATCAGAACGGGACAGAATTCACCCCTCCACTTT. Protein product: CAIRTGQNSPLHF.

V usage is TRBV4-3 and J usage is TRBJ1-1; 10 bases are a match to TRBD1. The CDR3 extends over 15 amino acids. The germline CDR1 and CDR2 sequences are LGHNA and YSLEER. J was trimmed by 5 bases and V by 4 bases; bases with no gene match: 7. The CDR3 region has the DNA TGCGCCAGCAGCCGAGACAGGGGGCTTGTAACTGAAGCTTTCTTT. Amino acids: CASSRDRGLVTEAFF.

The chain employs TRBV6-5 and TRBJ1-1; TRBD1 matches at 7 bases. The CDR3 is 13 residues long. The trim removed 6 bases at V and 3 bases at J, leaving 4 bases unmatched. The germline gives CDR1 MNHEY, CDR2 SVGAGI. CDR3 protein: CASSSQGDTEAFF. Here the CDR3 DNA reads TGTGCCAGCAGCTCTCAGGGGGACACTGAAGCTTTCTTT.

This rearrangement joins TRBV25-1 to TRBJ1-4, with 8 nucleotides matching TRBD1. V was pared by 4 bases and J by 0 bases, with 4 bases of the junction left unmatched. CDR1 and CDR2 (germline): MGHDK, SYGVNS. This CDR3 is 16 amino acids long. CDR3 DNA sequence: TGTGCCAGCAGTGGGCAGGGGGCGGCAACTAATGAAAAACTGTTTTTT. Protein: CASSGQGAATNEKLFF.

The chain couples TRBV19 to TRBJ1-1; D is unresolved. The CDR3 is 13 amino acids. Between the trimmed V and J ends, which lost 3 bases and 5 bases, there was a span of 10 bases. Germline V gene lookup returns CDR1 LNHDA and CDR2 SQIVND (reference sequence). This CDR3 is CASSIGPGTEAFF. In DNA, the CDR3 is TGTGCCAGTAGTATTGGTCCGGGGACTGAAGCTTTCTTT.

The chain has TRBV5-1 and TRBJ1-4; D possibly corresponds to TRBD1 (5 bases). The length of the CDR3 is 15 residues. CDR1 is SGHRS and CDR2 is YFSETQ in the germline V gene. Trimming cost V 0 bases and J 4 bases, with 10 bases left between them. The CDR3 is CASSLVAGVNEKLFF. The CDR3 nucleotides read TGCGCCAGCAGCTTGGTCGCGGGGGTTAATGAAAAACTGTTTTTT.

This rearrangement joins TRBV6-6 to TRBJ2-7, with no clear D. This CDR3 region has 13 residues. Germline V gives CDR1 MNHNY, CDR2 SVGAGI (reference sequence). Trimming pared 1 base from V and 4 bases from J, leaving 8 bases between. CDR3 in amino acids: CASSYYGAYEQYF. The CDR3 DNA reads TGTGCCAGCAGTTACTACGGAGCGTACGAGCAGTACTTC.

The CDR3 DNA reads as TGTGCCAGCAGGGCCTCAGGGGGTGGGGTTACCCATCAAGAGACCCAGTACTTC. Translating gives CASRASGGGVTHQETQYF. The chain carries TRBV27 and TRBJ2-5; 7 bases line up with TRBD1. With 6 bases clipped from V and 2 bases from J, the junction kept 18 bases outside the gene matches. Germline-derived CDR1 and CDR2 are MNHEY and SMNVEV (reference sequence). This CDR3 has 18 residues.

The J gene is TRBJ2-7, the V gene TRBV9, with TRBD2 as a possible D gene (5 bases). The CDR3 has 14 amino acids. CDR1 and CDR2 from the germline V gene are SGDLS and YYNGEE. The V end lost 4 bases, the J end lost 5 bases, and 16 bases lay between the germline ends. The CDR3 bases are TGTGCCAGCAGCCCGCCTCGGGGTAGGGACGAGCAGTACTTC. The encoded protein is CASSPPRGRDEQYF.

This clone occurred once. The CDR3 DNA follows: TGTGCCAGTAGTATAGAAAGGGGCTCTGGAAACACCATATATTTT. Translating it yields CASSIERGSGNTIYF. The rearrangement joins TRBV19 to TRBJ1-3; TRBD1 might be the D (5 bases). Germline loops: CDR1 LNHDA, CDR2 SQIVND (reference sequence). The CDR3 length is 15 residues. V shed 0 bases and J shed 0 bases, with 6 bases lying between them.

CDR3 sequence: CACQTSSEQYF. CDR3 coding DNA: TGTGCCTGTCAGACTAGTTCCGAGCAGTACTTC. The chain uses TRBV30 and TRBJ2-7; the D gene is possibly TRBD2 (6 bases). Deletions cut 6 bases from V and 6 bases from J, with 12 bases between. This CDR3 comprises 11 residues. Germline CDR1 GTSNPN, CDR2 SVGIG (reference sequence).

The chain couples TRBV6-5 to TRBJ1-2, with D possibly being TRBD1 (5 bases). The CDR3 has 15 amino acids. Trimming took off 8 bases at V and 7 bases at J, with 23 bases between the two ends. Germline CDR1 is MNHEY and CDR2 is SVGAGI. The CDR3 nucleotides read TGTGCCAGCGTTGCTCCCGGGACCGGATTTGTTGGCTACACCTTC. This gives the protein CASVAPGTGFVGYTF.

The V call is TRBV5-8, the J call TRBJ1-6, with D possibly TRBD1 on 5 matching bases. V was trimmed by 0 bases and J by 9 bases, leaving 16 bases between them. Germline V gene data show CDR1 as SGHTS and CDR2 as YDEGEE. The CDR3 is made up of 16 amino acids. CDR3 DNA sequence: TGTGCCAGCAGCTTGGCCGGAGTTCGGGACGCTTCACCCCTCCACTTT. This translates into CASSLAGVRDASPLHF.

The gene calls are TRBV6-5 and TRBJ1-2; TRBD1 matches at 9 bases. Germline-derived CDR1 and CDR2 are MNHEY and SVGAGI. Germline trimming cut 5 bases from V and 8 bases from J; bases unmatched to any gene: 12. CDR3 size: 15 residues. Here the CDR3 reads CASSPITGGAGGYTF. The CDR3 nucleotides are TGTGCCAGCAGTCCGATAACAGGGGGCGCGGGGGGCTACACCTTC.

This clone was seen more than once but under ten times. The chain combines TRBV29-1 with TRBJ1-2, with 9 bases fitting TRBD1. V shed 0 bases, J shed 5 bases, and the junction held 1 base outside the gene matches. Germline V lookup: CDR1 SQVTM, CDR2 ANQGSEA. The CDR3 has 13 amino acids. CDR3 DNA: TGCAGCGTTGAAGAAGACAGGGGGTATGGCTACACCTTC. It codes for CSVEEDRGYGYTF.